What follows is one T cell receptor (beta chain) and its context. What it binds is not known. Expansion of antigen-specific CD4+ T cells with viral peptide pools was carried out by the ViraFEST assay before sequencing. Subsequent to roughly 10 days of culture, CD4+ T cells were isolated. The healthy vaccine recipients, who had no prior SARS-CoV-2 infection, showed negative nucleocapsid antibodies. Germline lookup yields CDR1 SGHVS and CDR2 FNYEAQ. This CDR3 spans 13 amino acids. V was trimmed by 6 bases and J by 3 bases, leaving 12 bases between them. The data were obtained in a study of vaccination effects on CD4 cells after COVID-19. Only in-frame clones appear in the TCRdb table, and some are missing; sequencing was by immunoSEQ multiplex PCR. The sample consists of 23,000 or so clones, approximately 69% of them appearing once.

The sample in question was CD4+ T cells from PBMCs cultured with SARS-CoV-2 spike peptides, obtained before COVID-19 vaccination. V and J are TRBV7-6 and TRBJ2-7; D is unclear. This TCR derives from a human donor who received a COVID-19 vaccine. The CDR3 DNA follows: TGTGCCAGCAGTGCCAATGGAGTCTACGAGCAGTACTTC. This sequence encodes CASSANGVYEQYF.